Below, 24 T cell receptor beta chains from the same sample are listed, as sequenced in a study of blood T cell repertoires in COVID-19. The data were produced by immunoSEQ multiplex PCR, yet TCRdb's version contains in-frame clones alone and is incomplete. This repertoire shows about 80,000 clones, approximately 76% found once; its top ten account for 15% to 20%. The sequencing sample was made of peripheral blood. The receptors were gathered from a man between 70 and 80 years old with active or convalescent COVID-19.

V gene TRBV5-1 combines with J gene TRBJ2-2; a weak D match, TRBD1 (5 bases). The germline gives CDR1 SGHRS, CDR2 YFSETQ. The CDR3 length is 15 residues. V shed 6 bases and J shed 0 bases, with 12 bases lying between them. The CDR3 DNA reads TGCGCCAGCACCCTTGACAGCCCGAACACCGGGGAGCTGTTTTTT. It translates to CASTLDSPNTGELFF.

The V gene is TRBV6-5, the J gene TRBJ2-1, with D perhaps TRBD2 (5 bases). This CDR3 region has 14 residues. The germline V gene encodes CDR1 MNHEY and CDR2 SVGAGI. Between the trimmed V and J ends, which lost 6 bases and 4 bases, there was a span of 13 bases. The CDR3 sequence: CASRRVGLYNEQFF. The CDR3, as DNA: TGTGCCAGCAGGCGGGTTGGGCTTTACAATGAGCAGTTCTTC.

This chain uses TRBV12-5 with TRBJ2-3; D is undetermined. From germline, CDR1 is LGHNT and CDR2 FRNRAP. The CDR3 totals 12 residues. Trimming removed 2 bases from V and 2 bases from J, with 2 bases in between. The CDR3 protein is CASGLLTDTQYF. The CDR3 nucleotides are TGTGCTAGTGGTTTGCTCACAGATACGCAGTATTTT.

A few counts support this clone. The chain is built from TRBV19 and TRBJ1-2, with 9 positions matching TRBD1. V lost 5 bases to trimming and J lost 7 bases; unmatched junction nucleotides: 5. The CDR3 has 13 residues. Germline loops: CDR1 LNHDA, CDR2 SQIVND (reference sequence). The CDR3 region is CASSVTGGGGYTF. CDR3 sequence (DNA): TGTGCCAGTAGTGTCACAGGGGGCGGTGGCTACACCTTC.

The chain uses TRBV19 and TRBJ1-2, with a tentative D call TRBD1 (6 bases). Looked up from germline, CDR1 is LNHDA and CDR2 is SQIVND (reference sequence). Deletions cut 6 bases from V and 6 bases from J, with 20 bases between. This CDR3 is 15 amino acids long. CDR3 sequence (DNA): TGTGCCAGTAGCTCCGGGGGGACAACCAGGAATGGCTACACCTTC. It encodes CASSSGGTTRNGYTF.

The rearrangement links TRBV29-1 to TRBJ2-1; perhaps TRBD1 as D (5 bases). CDR3 length: 14 residues. V was shortened by 4 bases and J by 0 bases, with 10 bases between the two germline ends. Per germline, CDR1 SQVTM and CDR2 ANQGSEA. For the CDR3, the DNA is TGCAGCGTTGCTTACAGGTACTCCTACAATGAGCAGTTCTTC. Residues: CSVAYRYSYNEQFF.

A few counts support this clone. The rearrangement joins TRBV5-1 to TRBJ2-7; D is perhaps TRBD1 (5 bases). Trimming pared 0 bases from V and 2 bases from J, leaving 6 bases between. The CDR3 has 13 residues. Germline values: CDR1 SGHRS, CDR2 YFSETQ. The CDR3 here is CASSLDRTYEQYF. The CDR3 region has the DNA TGCGCCAGCAGCTTGGACAGGACCTACGAGCAGTACTTC.

This clone was observed a few times. The chain employs TRBV3-1 (or the pseudogene TRBV3-2) and TRBJ1-2; the D gene is possibly TRBD1 (6 bases). The germline V gene encodes CDR1 LGHDT and CDR2 YNNKEL (reference sequence). Trimming cost V 5 bases and J 6 bases, with 13 bases left between them. CDR3 length: 13 residues. The CDR3 DNA sequence: TGTGCCAGCAGCACCATAGCAGGGGATGGCTACACCTTC. It is translated as CASSTIAGDGYTF.

The rearrangement joins TRBV29-1 to TRBJ2-7; TRBD1 might be the D (6 bases). This CDR3 spans 11 amino acids. The V gene lost 5 bases and the J gene lost 3 bases, with 8 bases spanning the gap. CDR1 is SQVTM and CDR2 is ANQGSEA in the germline V gene. CDR3 region: CSVKQGYEQYF. Here the CDR3 DNA reads TGCAGCGTTAAACAGGGCTACGAGCAGTACTTC.

The chain recombines TRBV3-1 (or the pseudogene TRBV3-2) with TRBJ2-7; no clear D. Germline V CDR1 and CDR2: LGHDT, YNNKEL (reference sequence). The length of the CDR3 is 15 residues. The germline V and J ends were trimmed by 1 base and 0 bases, with 10 bases remaining between them. The CDR3 region is CASSQGPRSSYEQYF. The CDR3 coding sequence is TGTGCCAGCAGCCAAGGTCCACGGAGCTCCTACGAGCAGTACTTC.

The V call is TRBV7-9, the J call TRBJ1-2; TRBD1 might be the D (5 bases). The CDR3 consists of 12 residues. Trimming removed 1 base at V and 11 bases at J, with 11 bases between. The germline gives CDR1 SEHNR, CDR2 FQNEAQ (reference sequence). CDR3 region: CASSLDRGEYTF. The DNA for the CDR3 is TGTGCCAGCAGCTTAGATAGGGGTGAATACACCTTC.

This chain joins TRBV21-1 and TRBJ1-1; the D call TRBD1 from the table was never checked on the DNA. TRBV21-1 is a pseudogene. The CDR3 sequence is 15 residues long. The CDR3: CASSNTQGRTTEAFF. CDR3 in DNA: TGTGCCAGCAGCAATACACAGGGGCGGACCACTGAAGCTTTCTTT.

This chain connects TRBV7-9 to TRBJ1-1; tentatively, D is TRBD1 (5 bases). Looked up from germline, CDR1 is SEHNR and CDR2 is FQNEAQ (reference sequence). V shed 5 bases and J shed 3 bases, with 10 bases lying between them. The CDR3 consists of 13 residues. CDR3 amino acids: CASSVQGDTEAFF. DNA of the CDR3: TGTGCCAGCAGCGTCCAGGGTGACACTGAAGCTTTCTTT.

CDR3 sequence: CSAYPKGQRNYGYTF. CDR3 DNA: TGCAGCGCCTATCCTAAGGGACAGAGGAACTATGGCTACACCTTC. J is TRBJ1-2 and V is TRBV29-1; 7 nucleotides align to TRBD1. J gave up 2 bases and V 7 bases, and 13 bases lay outside the gene matches. CDR1 and CDR2 (germline): SQVTM, ANQGSEA. This CDR3 has 15 residues.

The rearrangement links TRBV28 to TRBJ2-5; no firm D call. The V and J ends lost 2 bases and 7 bases respectively, with 14 bases between them. Germline CDR1 MDHEN, CDR2 SYDVKM. This CDR3 region has 14 residues. The CDR3 bases are TGTGCCAGCAGTTTACCAGACCCCAACAGGACCCAGTACTTC. Its translation is CASSLPDPNRTQYF.

The chain has TRBV27 and TRBJ2-7; 7 nucleotides agree with TRBD1. The germline CDR1 and CDR2 sequences are MNHEY and SMNVEV (reference sequence). This CDR3 spans 17 amino acids. The ends lost 4 bases at V and 0 bases at J; junction bases unmatched: 12. CDR3 loop: CASSSRGVGQSSYEQYF. In DNA, the CDR3 is TGTGCCAGCAGTTCCCGGGGCGTGGGACAGAGCTCCTACGAGCAGTACTTC.

This chain links TRBV28 with TRBJ2-7; no definite D call. The CDR3 has 12 amino acids. V shed 6 bases and J shed 4 bases, with 10 bases lying between them. CDR1 MDHEN and CDR2 SYDVKM come from the germline V gene. DNA for the CDR3: TGTGCCAGCAGCCAATTAGAGTACGAGCAGTACTTC. This translates into CASSQLEYEQYF.

The chain uses TRBV20-1 and TRBJ1-5, with D tentatively TRBD1 (6 bases). The CDR3 totals 15 residues. Germline V gives CDR1 DFQATT, CDR2 SNEGSKA (reference sequence). The germline V and J ends were trimmed by 3 bases and 7 bases, with 19 bases remaining between them. The CDR3 DNA reads TGCAGTGCTAGTCGGGATACAGGGTCCAACCAGCCCCAGCATTTT. It specifies CSASRDTGSNQPQHF.

J is TRBJ2-2 and V is TRBV10-3, with TRBD2 matching over 7 bases. This CDR3 has 14 amino acids. Trimming took 4 bases from V and 3 from J; bases not matched to a gene: 2. Germline CDR1 reads ENHRY; CDR2 reads SYGVKD. The DNA for the CDR3 is TGTGCCATCAGTGCCAGCGGGGACACCGGGGAGCTGTTTTTT. Protein: CAISASGDTGELFF.

The V gene is TRBV6-1, the J gene TRBJ2-7; D is unclear. V was cut by 3 bases and J by 4 bases, with 13 bases left in between. In germline, CDR1 is MNHNS, CDR2 SASEGT. This CDR3 region has 14 residues. The CDR3 DNA is TGTGCCAGCAGTGACCCGCGCCCCCCGTACGAGCAGTACTTC. Translating gives CASSDPRPPYEQYF.

This clone is labeled large. Within the sample, other DNA sequences also encode this same CDR3. The CDR3 protein is CASSRIAGGDYEQYF. As DNA, the CDR3 is TGTGCCAGCAGCCGTATAGCGGGGGGGGATTACGAGCAGTACTTC. This rearrangement joins TRBV11-3 to TRBJ2-7; the match to TRBD2 covers 11 bases. Germline CDR1 is SGHNT and CDR2 is YENEEA. The CDR3 runs 15 residues. V shed 5 bases and J 4 bases; nucleotides not matched to a gene: 7.

The V and J genes are TRBV6-5 and TRBJ2-1; D might be TRBD2 (6 bases). V dropped 6 bases and J dropped 5 bases, with 17 bases sitting between them. The CDR3 contains 15 residues. Germline-derived CDR1 and CDR2 are MNHEY and SVGAGI. This CDR3 reads CASSDAGTVDNEQFF. In nucleotides, the CDR3 is TGTGCCAGCAGCGATGCCGGGACTGTAGACAATGAGCAGTTCTTC.

This clone was detected only a few times. The V call is TRBV3-1 (or the pseudogene TRBV3-2), the J call TRBJ2-7; D is unresolved. The CDR3 loop spans 11 amino acids. V was trimmed by 5 bases and J by 4 bases, leaving 6 bases between them. Germline V gene lookup returns CDR1 LGHDT and CDR2 YNNKEL (reference sequence). CDR3 in amino acids: CASSSRYEQYF. The DNA of the CDR3 is TGTGCCAGCAGCTCCAGATACGAGCAGTACTTC.

A word on this clone: One junction end disagrees with the germline gene, perhaps due to a read error. V is TRBV9 and J is TRBJ2-5, with TRBD2 matching 9 bases. The V gene's germline CDR1 is SGDLS and CDR2 YYNGEE. The CDR3 extends over 12 amino acids. CDR3 nucleotides: TGTGCCAGCAGCGTCCTCACGGGACTAGCAAACTTC. This encodes CASSVLTGLANF.